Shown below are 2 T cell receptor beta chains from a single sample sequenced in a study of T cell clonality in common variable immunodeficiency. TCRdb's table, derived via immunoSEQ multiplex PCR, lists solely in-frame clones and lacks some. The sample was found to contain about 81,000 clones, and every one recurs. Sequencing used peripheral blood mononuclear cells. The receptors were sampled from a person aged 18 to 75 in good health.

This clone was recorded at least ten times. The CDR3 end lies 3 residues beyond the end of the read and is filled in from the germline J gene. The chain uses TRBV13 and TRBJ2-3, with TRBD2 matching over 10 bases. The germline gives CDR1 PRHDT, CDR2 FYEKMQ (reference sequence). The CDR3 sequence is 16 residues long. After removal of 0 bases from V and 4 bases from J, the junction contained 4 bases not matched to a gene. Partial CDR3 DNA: TGTGCCAGCAGCTTAGGTCTAGCGGGAGCGGCAGATACG. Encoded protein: CASSLGLAGAADT. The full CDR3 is CASSLGLAGAADTQYF.

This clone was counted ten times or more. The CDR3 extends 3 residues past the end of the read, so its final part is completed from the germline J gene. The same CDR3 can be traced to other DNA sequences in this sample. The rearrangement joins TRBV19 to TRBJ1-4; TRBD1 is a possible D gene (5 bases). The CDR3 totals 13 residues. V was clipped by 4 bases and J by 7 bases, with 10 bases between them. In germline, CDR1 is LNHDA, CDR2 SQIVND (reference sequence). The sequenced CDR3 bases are TGTGCCAGTAGTACAGGGTCGGGTGAAAAA. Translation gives CASSTGSGEK. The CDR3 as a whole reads CASSTGSGEKLFF.